This T cell receptor beta chain was profiled in a study of cytomegalovirus exposure and HLA in healthy donors. Study-wide results and caveats: A later analysis reportedly found that, within productive TCRs, an Asian-associated ancestry cluster had fewer N-insertions than the mean observed across the roughly 700 donors. A later analysis appeared to link common viral pathogens to several of the most significant clusters. Productive rates of about 87% or about 30% were seen for most TCR beta V segments in an earlier analysis.

Germline-derived CDR1 and CDR2 are SGHRS and YFSETQ. The CDR3 length is 12 residues, termini included. The PCR was carried out with 60 Vbeta primers and 13 Jbeta primers. Some clones are missing from TCRdb's copy, which holds only in-frame ones; the method was immunoSEQ multiplex PCR. The sample consists of around 150,000 clones, around 80% of them appearing once. Comment on this clone: Its specificity is not known. The DNA is left out, because the CDR3 cannot be placed on it with certainty; the CDR3 is given as TCRdb lists it.

The receptor was isolated from a woman between 18 and 29 years old in good health and CMV-seronegative. The specimen sequenced was PBMCs. This chain links TRBV5-1 with TRBJ2-2; the D call of TRBD2 is as the table states it, not checked on the DNA. The CDR3 region is CASTFGSGELFF.